This section outlines one T cell receptor beta chain sequence together with its context. This sample is drawn from a study of CD8+CD57+ T cells in acquired aplastic anemia. In germline, CDR1 is LNHNV, CDR2 YYDKDF (reference sequence). The CDR3 has 13 residues. Deletions cut 0 bases from V and 3 bases from J, with 5 bases between. Genomic DNA served as template for TCR beta VDJ and CDR3 profiling. Each CDR3 protein is one row after TCRdb ran MiXCR on the reads. Of 100,000 to 150,000 distinct CDR3 sequences in the sample, roughly two fifths were seen once. The gene calls are TRBV15 and TRBJ1-1; D unresolved. Sequencing used sorted CD4+, CD8+, or CD8+CD57+ T cells (not recorded which) from PBMCs. The receptor was derived from a human donor in good health, serving as a control. Here the CDR3 DNA reads TGTGCCACCAGCAGAGATGTTTACACTGAAGCTTTCTTT. Protein sequence: CATSRDVYTEAFF. The complete variable domain, with remaining parts taken from reference TRBV15 and TRBJ1-1, reads DAMVIQNPRYQVTQFGKPVTLSCSQTLNHNVMYWYQQKSSQAPKLLFHYYDKDFNNEADTPDNFQSRRPNTSFCFLDIRSPGLGDTAMYLCATSRDVYTEAFFGQGTRLTVV.